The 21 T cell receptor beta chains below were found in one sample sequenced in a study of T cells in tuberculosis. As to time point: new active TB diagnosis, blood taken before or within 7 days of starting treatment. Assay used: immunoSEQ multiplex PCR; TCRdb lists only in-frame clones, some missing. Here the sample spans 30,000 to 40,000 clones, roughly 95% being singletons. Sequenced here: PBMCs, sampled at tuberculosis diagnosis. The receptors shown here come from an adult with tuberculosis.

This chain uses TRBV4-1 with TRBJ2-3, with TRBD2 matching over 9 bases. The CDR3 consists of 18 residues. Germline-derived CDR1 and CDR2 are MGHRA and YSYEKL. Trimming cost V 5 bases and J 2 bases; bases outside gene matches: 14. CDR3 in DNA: TGCGCCAGCAGCGCCCGGGTAGCGGGGGATACCTTCACAGATACGCAGTATTTT. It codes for CASSARVAGDTFTDTQYF.

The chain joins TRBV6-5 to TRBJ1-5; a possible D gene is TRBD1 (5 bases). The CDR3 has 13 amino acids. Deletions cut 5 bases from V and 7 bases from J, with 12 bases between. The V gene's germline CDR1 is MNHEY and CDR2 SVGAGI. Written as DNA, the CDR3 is TGTGCCAGCAGTGACAGCGGGTCACAGCCCCAGCATTTT. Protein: CASSDSGSQPQHF.

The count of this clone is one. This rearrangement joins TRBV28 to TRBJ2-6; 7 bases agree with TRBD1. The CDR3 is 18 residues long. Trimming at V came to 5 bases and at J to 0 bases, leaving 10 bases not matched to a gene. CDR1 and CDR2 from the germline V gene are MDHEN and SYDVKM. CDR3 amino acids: CASSPDRTYISGANVLTF. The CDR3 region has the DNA TGTGCCAGCAGTCCGGACAGGACTTATATCTCTGGGGCCAACGTCCTGACTTTC.

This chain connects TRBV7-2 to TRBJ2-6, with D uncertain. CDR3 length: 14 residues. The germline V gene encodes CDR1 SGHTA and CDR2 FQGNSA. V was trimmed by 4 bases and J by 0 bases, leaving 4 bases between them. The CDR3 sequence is CASSSYSGANVLTF. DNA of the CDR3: TGTGCCAGCAGCTCGTACTCTGGGGCCAACGTCCTGACTTTC.

The CDR3 sequence is CASSYTTPSDEQYF. CDR3 coding DNA: TGTGCCAGCAGTTACACAACCCCGAGCGACGAGCAGTACTTC. The gene calls are TRBV6-5 and TRBJ2-7; D is unclear. The germline gives CDR1 MNHEY, CDR2 SVGAGI. Trimming removed 2 bases from V and 5 bases from J, with 13 bases in between. There are 14 residues in the CDR3.

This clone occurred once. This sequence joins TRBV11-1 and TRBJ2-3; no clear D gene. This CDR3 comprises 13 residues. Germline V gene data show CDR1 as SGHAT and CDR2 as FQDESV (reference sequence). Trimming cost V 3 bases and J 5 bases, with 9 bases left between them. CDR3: CASSFTFRDTQYF. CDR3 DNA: TGTGCCAGCAGCTTCACCTTTAGAGATACGCAGTATTTT.

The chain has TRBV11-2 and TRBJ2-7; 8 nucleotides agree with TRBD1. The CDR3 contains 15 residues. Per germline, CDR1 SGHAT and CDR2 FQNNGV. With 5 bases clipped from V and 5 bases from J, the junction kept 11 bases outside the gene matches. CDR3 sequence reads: CASSTRGQGSNEQYF. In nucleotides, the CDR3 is TGTGCCAGCAGCACGCGAGGACAGGGTAGCAACGAGCAGTACTTC.

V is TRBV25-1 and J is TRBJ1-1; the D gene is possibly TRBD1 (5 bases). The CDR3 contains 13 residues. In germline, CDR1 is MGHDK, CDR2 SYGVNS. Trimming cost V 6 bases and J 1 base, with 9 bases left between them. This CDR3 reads CASRGPANTEAFF. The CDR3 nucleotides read TGTGCCAGCAGGGGGCCTGCGAACACTGAAGCTTTCTTT.

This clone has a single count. The CDR3 protein is CASTKGGLNEKLFF. The CDR3 nucleotides read TGTGCCAGTACCAAAGGGGGCCTTAATGAAAAACTGTTTTTT. The chain employs TRBV19 and TRBJ1-4; the match to TRBD1 covers 7 bases. CDR1 LNHDA and CDR2 SQIVND come from the germline V gene (reference sequence). The CDR3 contains 14 residues. After removal of 7 bases from V and 4 bases from J, the junction contained 6 bases not matched to a gene.

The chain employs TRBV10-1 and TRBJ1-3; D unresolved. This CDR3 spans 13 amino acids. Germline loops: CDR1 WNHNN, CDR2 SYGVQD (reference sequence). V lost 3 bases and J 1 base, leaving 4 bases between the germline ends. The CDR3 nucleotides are TGCGCCAGCAGTGACAGATCTGGAAACACCATATATTTT. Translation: CASSDRSGNTIYF.

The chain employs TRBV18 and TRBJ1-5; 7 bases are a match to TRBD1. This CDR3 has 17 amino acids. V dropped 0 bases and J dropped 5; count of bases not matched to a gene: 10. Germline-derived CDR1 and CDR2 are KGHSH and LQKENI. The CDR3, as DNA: TGTGCCAGCTCACCACCGTCTGGGACAGCGATAGATCAGCCCCAGCATTTT. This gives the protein CASSPPSGTAIDQPQHF.

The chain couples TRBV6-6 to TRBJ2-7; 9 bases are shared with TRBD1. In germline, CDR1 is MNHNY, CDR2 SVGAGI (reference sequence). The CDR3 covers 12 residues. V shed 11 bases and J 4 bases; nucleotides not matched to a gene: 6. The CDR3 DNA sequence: TGTGCCGGGGGGACAGGGAATTACGAGCAGTACTTC. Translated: CAGGTGNYEQYF.

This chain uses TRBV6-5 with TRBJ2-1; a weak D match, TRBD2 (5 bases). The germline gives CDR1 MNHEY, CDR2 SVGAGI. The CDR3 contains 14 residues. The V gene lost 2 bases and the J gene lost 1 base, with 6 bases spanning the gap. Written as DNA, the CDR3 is TGTGCCAGCAGTTACGGGAGATCCTACAATGAGCAGTTCTTC. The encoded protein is CASSYGRSYNEQFF.

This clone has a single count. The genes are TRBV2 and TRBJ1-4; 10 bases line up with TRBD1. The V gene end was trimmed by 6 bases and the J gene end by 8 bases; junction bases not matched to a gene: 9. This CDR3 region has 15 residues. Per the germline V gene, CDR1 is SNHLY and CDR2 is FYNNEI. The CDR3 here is CASSASGTGVEKLFF. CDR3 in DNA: TGTGCCAGCAGCGCCTCCGGGACAGGGGTGGAAAAACTGTTTTTT.

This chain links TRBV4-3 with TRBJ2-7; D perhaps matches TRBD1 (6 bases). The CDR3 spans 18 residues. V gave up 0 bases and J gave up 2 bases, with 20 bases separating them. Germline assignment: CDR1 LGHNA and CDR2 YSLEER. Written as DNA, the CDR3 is TGCGCCAGCAGCCAAGATTGGAACAGGGCCGACTTAGCCTACGAGCAGTACTTC. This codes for CASSQDWNRADLAYEQYF.

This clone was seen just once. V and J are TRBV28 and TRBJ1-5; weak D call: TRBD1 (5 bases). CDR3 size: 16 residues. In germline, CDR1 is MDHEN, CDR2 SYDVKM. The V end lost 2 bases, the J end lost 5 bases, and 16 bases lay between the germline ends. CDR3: CASSLRTAGRDQPQHF. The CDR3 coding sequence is TGTGCCAGCAGTTTAAGGACGGCAGGGAGGGATCAGCCCCAGCATTTT.

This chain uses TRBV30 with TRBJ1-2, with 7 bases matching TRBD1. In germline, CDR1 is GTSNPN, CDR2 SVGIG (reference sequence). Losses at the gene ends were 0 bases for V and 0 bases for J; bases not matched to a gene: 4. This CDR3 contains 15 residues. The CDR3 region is CAWSVRQGANYGYTF. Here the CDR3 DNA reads TGTGCCTGGAGTGTACGGCAGGGGGCTAACTATGGCTACACCTTC.

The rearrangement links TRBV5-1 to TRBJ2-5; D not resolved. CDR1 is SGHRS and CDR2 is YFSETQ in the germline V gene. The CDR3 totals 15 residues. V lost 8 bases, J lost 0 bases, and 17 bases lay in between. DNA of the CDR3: TGCGCCAGACCTATATGGTTTGGAGACCAAGAGACCCAGTACTTC. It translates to CARPIWFGDQETQYF.

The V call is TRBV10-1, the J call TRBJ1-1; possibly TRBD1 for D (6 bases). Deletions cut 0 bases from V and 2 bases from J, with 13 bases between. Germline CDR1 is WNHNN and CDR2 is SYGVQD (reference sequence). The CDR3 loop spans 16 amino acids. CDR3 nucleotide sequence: TGCGCCAGCAGTGAGTCTTCCGGGACATCAAACACTGAAGCTTTCTTT. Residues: CASSESSGTSNTEAFF.

CDR3 DNA: TGTGCCAGCAGTTCCGACACGGACAGAATACTCTACGAGCAGTACTTC. As protein: CASSSDTDRILYEQYF. V gene TRBV28 combines with J gene TRBJ2-7; a weak D match, TRBD1 (6 bases). The germline V gene has CDR1 MDHEN and CDR2 SYDVKM. The CDR3 totals 16 residues. Trimming took off 4 bases at V and 3 bases at J, with 19 bases between the two ends.

Here the CDR3 DNA reads TGCGCCAGCAGCTTGGCGGGGGATAGCAATCAGCCCCAGCATTTT. Its translation is CASSLAGDSNQPQHF. This chain connects TRBV5-1 to TRBJ1-5; a weak D match, TRBD1 (5 bases). The CDR3 has 15 amino acids. V lost 0 bases, J lost 0 bases, and 7 bases lay in between. Germline V gene lookup returns CDR1 SGHRS and CDR2 YFSETQ.